Described below is a single T cell receptor (beta chain) sequence and its context. These data are taken from a study of blood T cell repertoires in COVID-19. This CDR3 spans 15 amino acids. The germline V gene encodes CDR1 MNHEY and CDR2 SVGEGT. The junction had 4 bases not matched to a gene; V was cut back by 5 bases and J by 1 base. TCRdb keeps only in-frame clones here, not all; method: immunoSEQ multiplex PCR. Here the sample spans approximately 110,000 clones, 85% being singletons. The sample was peripheral blood. The chain is built from TRBV6-2 or TRBV6-3 and TRBJ2-1; TRBD2 matches 8 bases. The receptor comes from a woman of 80 years or more with COVID-19, enrolled during active disease. CDR3 DNA sequence: TGTGCCAGCAGTGGGGGGACTAGGTCCTACAATGAGCAGTTCTTC. Translation: CASSGGTRSYNEQFF.